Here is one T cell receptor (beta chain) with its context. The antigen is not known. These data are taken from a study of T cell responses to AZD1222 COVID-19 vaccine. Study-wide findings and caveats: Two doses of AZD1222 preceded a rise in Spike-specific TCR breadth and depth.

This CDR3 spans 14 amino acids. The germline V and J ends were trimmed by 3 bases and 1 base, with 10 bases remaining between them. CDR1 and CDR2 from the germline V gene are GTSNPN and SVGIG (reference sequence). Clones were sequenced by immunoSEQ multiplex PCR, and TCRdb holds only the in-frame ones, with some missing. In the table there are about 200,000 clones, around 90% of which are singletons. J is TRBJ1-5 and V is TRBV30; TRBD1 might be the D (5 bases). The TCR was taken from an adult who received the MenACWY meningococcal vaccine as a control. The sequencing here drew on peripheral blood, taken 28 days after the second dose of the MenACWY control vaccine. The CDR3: CAWRWQGSNQPQHF. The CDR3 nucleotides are TGTGCCTGGAGATGGCAGGGAAGCAATCAGCCCCAGCATTTT.